This T cell receptor (beta chain) was retrieved from a study of T cells in Graves' hyperthyroidism and ophthalmopathy. Study outcomes and limitations: The model predicted ophthalmopathy a median around 6 months before onset.

V lost 5 bases and J lost 2, with 9 bases in between. The germline V gene encodes CDR1 GTSNPN and CDR2 SVGIG (reference sequence). This CDR3 is built from 12 residues. Lactation, pregnancy, other autoimmune disease or uncontrolled infection excluded patients. This clonotype occurred many times. What it binds is unknown. Using RNA transcripts as the source, TCR beta CDR3 regions were amplified. HTBI primers were employed in a first-round RT-PCR of the TCR CDR3. TCRdb re-analysed the multiplex PCR reads in MiXCR, keeping a single row per CDR3 protein. The sample lists under 600,000 distinct CDR3 sequences, more than 15% occurring once.

The genes are TRBV30 and TRBJ1-2, with D possibly TRBD1 on 5 matching bases. Sequencing used blood. The TCR comes from a woman aged 40 to 50 with Graves' ophthalmopathy. DNA for the CDR3: TGTGCCTGGGGGGCGGGGAACTATGGCTACACCTTC. It encodes CAWGAGNYGYTF.